Reported below is one T cell receptor (beta chain). Its antigen is still unknown. The V gene lost 1 base and the J gene lost 15 bases, with 16 bases spanning the gap. This CDR3 is 13 amino acids long. Germline V gene data show CDR1 as MGHRA and CDR2 as YSYEKL. The data are from a study of OX40 agonist ivuxolimab in advanced cancers. Measured with immunoSEQ multiplex PCR; TCRdb has only the in-frame clones, and not every one. The repertoire has roughly 89,000 clones, 86% of them found once; the top ten carry under 7.5%. Whole-study results and caveats: Also showing low normalized T-cell clonal expansion were some of the nonresponders.

The specimen was CD4+ or CD8+ T cells sorted from blood, collected in a trial of the OX40 agonist ivuxolimab. The rearrangement uses TRBV4-1 and TRBJ2-1; D not certain. This clonotype was obtained from an adult with an advanced solid tumor such as melanoma, head and neck, liver or kidney cancer. The CDR3 sequence: CASSQGLDPWRFF. CDR3 coding DNA: TGCGCCAGCAGCCAAGGGTTAGACCCTTGGCGGTTCTTC.